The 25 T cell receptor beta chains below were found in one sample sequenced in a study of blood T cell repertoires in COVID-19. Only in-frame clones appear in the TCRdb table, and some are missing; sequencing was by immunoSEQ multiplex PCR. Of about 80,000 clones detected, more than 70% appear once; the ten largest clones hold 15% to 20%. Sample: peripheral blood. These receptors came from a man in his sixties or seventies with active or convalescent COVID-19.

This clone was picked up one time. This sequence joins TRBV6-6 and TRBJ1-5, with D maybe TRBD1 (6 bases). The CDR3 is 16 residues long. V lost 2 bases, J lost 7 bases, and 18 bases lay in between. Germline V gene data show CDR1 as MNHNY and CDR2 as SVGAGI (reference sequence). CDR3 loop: CASSYNPRTEKQPQHF. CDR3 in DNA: TGTGCCAGCAGTTACAATCCTCGGACAGAGAAACAGCCCCAGCATTTT.

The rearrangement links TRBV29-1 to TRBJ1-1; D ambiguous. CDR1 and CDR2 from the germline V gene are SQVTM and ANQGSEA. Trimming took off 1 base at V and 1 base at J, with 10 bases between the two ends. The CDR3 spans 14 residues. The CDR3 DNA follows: TGCAGCGTTGAAGCCCTGTACTCGAACACTGAAGCTTTCTTT. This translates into CSVEALYSNTEAFF.

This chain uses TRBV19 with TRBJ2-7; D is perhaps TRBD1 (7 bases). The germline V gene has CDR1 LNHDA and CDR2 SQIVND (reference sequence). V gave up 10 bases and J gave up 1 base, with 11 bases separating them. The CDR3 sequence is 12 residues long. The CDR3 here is CATQGGSYEQYF. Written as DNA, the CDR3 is TGTGCCACTCAGGGGGGATCCTACGAGCAGTACTTC.

The CDR3, as DNA: TGCGCCAGCACAGGTTCCTACAATGAGCAGTTCTTC. It yields the protein CASTGSYNEQFF. The chain uses TRBV5-1 and TRBJ2-1; D is undetermined. This CDR3 region has 12 residues. Trimming removed 6 bases from V and 1 base from J, with 5 bases in between. Germline V CDR1 and CDR2: SGHRS, YFSETQ. Variable domain in full (rest from reference TRBV5-1 and TRBJ2-1): KAGVTQTPRYLIKTRGQQVTLSCSPISGHRSVSWYQQTPGQGLQFLFEYFSETQRNKGNFPGRFSGRQFSNSRSEMNVSTLELGDSALYLCASTGSYNEQFFGPGTRLTVL.

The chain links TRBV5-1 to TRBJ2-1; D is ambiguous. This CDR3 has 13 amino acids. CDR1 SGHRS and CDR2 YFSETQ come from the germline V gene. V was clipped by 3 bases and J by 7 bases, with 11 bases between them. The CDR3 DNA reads TGCGCCAGCAGCTCGGGTTCCGGGAATGAGCAGTTCTTC. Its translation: CASSSGSGNEQFF.

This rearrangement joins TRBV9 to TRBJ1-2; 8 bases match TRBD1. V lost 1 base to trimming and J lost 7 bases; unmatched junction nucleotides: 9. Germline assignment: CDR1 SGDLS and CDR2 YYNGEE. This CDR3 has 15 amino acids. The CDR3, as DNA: TGTGCCAGCAGCGTATCGACTGGACAGGGTGGTGGCTACACCTTC. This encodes CASSVSTGQGGGYTF.

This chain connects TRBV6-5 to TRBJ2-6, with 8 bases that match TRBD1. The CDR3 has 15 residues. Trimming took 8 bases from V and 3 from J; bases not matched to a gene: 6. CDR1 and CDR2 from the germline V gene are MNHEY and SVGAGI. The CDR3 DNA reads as TGTGCCAGCCGGACAGGGTTAAGTGGGGCCAACGTCCTGACTTTC. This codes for CASRTGLSGANVLTF.

CDR3 bases: TGTGCCAGCAGCTTACGGGGACAGGGGAAGACCCAGTACTTC. This encodes CASSLRGQGKTQYF. The chain joins TRBV5-6 to TRBJ2-5; 10 nucleotides line up with TRBD1. This CDR3 is 14 amino acids long. Germline trimming cut 2 bases from V and 6 bases from J; bases unmatched to any gene: 4. The V gene's germline CDR1 is SGHDT and CDR2 YYEEEE.

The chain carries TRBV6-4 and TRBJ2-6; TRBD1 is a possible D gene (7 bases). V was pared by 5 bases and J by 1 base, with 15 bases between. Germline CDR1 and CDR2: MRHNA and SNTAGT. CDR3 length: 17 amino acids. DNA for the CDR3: TGTGCCAGCAGTCTCGAACCAGGGGGGTCTGGGGCCAACGTCCTGACTTTC. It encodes CASSLEPGGSGANVLTF.

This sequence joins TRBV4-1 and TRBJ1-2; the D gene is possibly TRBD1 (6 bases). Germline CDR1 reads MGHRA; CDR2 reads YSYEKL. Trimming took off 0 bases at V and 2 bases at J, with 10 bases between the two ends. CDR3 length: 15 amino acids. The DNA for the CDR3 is TGCGCCAGCAGCCAAGATAACAGGGAAAACTATGGCTACACCTTC. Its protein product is CASSQDNRENYGYTF.

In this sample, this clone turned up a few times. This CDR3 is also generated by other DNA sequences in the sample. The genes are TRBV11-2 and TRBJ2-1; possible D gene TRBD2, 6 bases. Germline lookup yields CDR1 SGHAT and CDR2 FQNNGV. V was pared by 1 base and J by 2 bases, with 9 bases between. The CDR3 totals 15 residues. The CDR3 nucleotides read TGTGCCAGCAGCTTAGCCCGGGGGACCTACAATGAGCAGTTCTTC. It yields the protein CASSLARGTYNEQFF.

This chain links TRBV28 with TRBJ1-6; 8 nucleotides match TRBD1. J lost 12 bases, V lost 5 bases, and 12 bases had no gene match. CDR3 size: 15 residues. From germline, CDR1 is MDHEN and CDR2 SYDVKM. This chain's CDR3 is CASSAPGTGYGPLHF. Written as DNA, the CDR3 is TGTGCCAGCAGTGCCCCCGGGACAGGTTACGGACCCCTCCACTTT.

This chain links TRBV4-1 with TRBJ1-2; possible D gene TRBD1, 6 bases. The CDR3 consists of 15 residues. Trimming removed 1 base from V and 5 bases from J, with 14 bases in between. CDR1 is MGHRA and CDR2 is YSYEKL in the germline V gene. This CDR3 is CASSQGWGRRYGYTF. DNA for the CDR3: TGCGCCAGCAGCCAAGGCTGGGGGCGTAGGTATGGCTACACCTTC.

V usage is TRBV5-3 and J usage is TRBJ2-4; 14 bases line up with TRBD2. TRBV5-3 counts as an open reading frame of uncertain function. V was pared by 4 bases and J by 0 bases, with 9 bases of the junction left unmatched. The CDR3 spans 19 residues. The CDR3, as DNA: TGTGCCAGAAGCACTACGACTAGCGGGGGGGCGCTAGCCAAAAACATTCAGTACTTC. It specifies CARSTTTSGGALAKNIQYF.

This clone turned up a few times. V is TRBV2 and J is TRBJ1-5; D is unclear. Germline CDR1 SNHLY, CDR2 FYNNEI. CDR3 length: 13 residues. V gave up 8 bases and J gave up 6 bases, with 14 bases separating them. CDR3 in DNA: TGTGCCAGCCGATTGGGCACGGTTCAGCCCCAGCATTTT. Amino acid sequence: CASRLGTVQPQHF.

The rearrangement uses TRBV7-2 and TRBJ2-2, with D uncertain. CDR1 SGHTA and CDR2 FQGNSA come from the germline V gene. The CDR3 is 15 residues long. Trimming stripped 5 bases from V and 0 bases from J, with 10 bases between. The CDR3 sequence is CASSQTYTNTGELFF. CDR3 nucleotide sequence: TGTGCCAGCAGCCAAACCTATACGAACACCGGGGAGCTGTTTTTT. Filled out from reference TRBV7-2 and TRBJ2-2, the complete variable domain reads GAGVSQSPSNKVTEKGKDVELRCDPISGHTALYWYRQSLGQGLEFLIYFQGNSAPDKSGLPSDRFSAERTGGSVSTLTIQRTQQEDSAVYLCASSQTYTNTGELFFGEGSRLTVL.

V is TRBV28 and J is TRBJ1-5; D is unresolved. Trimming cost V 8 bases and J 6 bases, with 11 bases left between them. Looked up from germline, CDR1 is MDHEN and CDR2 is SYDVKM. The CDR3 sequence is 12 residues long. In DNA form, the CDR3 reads TGTGCCAGCGTGGAGGGCCCTCAGCCCCAGCATTTT. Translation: CASVEGPQPQHF.

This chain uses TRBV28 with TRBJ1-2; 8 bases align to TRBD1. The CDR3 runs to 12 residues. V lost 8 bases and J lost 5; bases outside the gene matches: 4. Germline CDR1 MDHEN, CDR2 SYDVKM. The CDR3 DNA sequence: TGTGCCAGCGGGACAGGAACTTATGGCTACACCTTC. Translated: CASGTGTYGYTF.

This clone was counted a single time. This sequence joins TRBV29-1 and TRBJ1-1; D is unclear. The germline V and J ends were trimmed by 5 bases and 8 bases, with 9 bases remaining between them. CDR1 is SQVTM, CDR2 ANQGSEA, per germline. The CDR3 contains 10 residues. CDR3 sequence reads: CSVHGREAFF. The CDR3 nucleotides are TGCAGCGTTCACGGCAGGGAAGCTTTCTTT.

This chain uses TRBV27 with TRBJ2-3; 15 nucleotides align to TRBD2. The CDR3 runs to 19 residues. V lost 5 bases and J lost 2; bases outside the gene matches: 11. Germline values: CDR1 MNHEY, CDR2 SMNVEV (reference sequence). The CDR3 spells CASSRRTSGGAYLTDTQYF. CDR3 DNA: TGTGCCAGCAGTCGGCGGACTAGCGGGGGGGCGTATCTCACAGATACGCAGTATTTT.

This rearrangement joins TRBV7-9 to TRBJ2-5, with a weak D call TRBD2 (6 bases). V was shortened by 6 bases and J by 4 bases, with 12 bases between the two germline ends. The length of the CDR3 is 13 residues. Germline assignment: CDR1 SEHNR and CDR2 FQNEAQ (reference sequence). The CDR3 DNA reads TGTGCCAGCAGACTACTAGCACGAGAGACCCAGTACTTC. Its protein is CASRLLARETQYF.

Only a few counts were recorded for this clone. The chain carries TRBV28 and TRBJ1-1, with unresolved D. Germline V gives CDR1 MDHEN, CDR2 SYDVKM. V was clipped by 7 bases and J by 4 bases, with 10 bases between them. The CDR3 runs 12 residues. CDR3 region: CASKRRGTEAFF. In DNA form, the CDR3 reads TGTGCCAGCAAACGGCGAGGCACTGAAGCTTTCTTT.

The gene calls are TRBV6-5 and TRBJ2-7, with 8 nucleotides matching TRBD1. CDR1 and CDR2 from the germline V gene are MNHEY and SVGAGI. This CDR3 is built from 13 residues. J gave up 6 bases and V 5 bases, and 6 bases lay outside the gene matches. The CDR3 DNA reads TGTGCCAGCAGTACCGGGACAGGAACCGAGCAGTACTTC. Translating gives CASSTGTGTEQYF.

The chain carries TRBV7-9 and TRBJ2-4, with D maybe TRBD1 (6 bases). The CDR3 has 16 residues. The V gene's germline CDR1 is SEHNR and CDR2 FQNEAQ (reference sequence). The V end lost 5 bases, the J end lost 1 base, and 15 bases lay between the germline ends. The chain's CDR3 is CASSLRQDGAKNIQYF. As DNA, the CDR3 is TGTGCCAGCAGCCTACGACAGGATGGGGCCAAAAACATTCAGTACTTC. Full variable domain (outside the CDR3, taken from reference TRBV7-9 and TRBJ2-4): DTGVSQNPRHKITKRGQNVTFRCDPISEHNRLYWYRQTLGQGPEFLTYFQNEAQLEKSRLLSDRFSAERPKGSFSTLEIQRTEQGDSAMYLCASSLRQDGAKNIQYFGAGTRLSVL.

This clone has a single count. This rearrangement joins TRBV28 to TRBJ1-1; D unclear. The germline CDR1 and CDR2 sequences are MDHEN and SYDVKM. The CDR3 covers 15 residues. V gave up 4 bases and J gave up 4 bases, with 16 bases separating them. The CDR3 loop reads CASSSPLGRLTEAFF. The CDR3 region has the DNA TGTGCCAGCAGTTCACCTCTAGGGAGGCTCACTGAAGCTTTCTTT.